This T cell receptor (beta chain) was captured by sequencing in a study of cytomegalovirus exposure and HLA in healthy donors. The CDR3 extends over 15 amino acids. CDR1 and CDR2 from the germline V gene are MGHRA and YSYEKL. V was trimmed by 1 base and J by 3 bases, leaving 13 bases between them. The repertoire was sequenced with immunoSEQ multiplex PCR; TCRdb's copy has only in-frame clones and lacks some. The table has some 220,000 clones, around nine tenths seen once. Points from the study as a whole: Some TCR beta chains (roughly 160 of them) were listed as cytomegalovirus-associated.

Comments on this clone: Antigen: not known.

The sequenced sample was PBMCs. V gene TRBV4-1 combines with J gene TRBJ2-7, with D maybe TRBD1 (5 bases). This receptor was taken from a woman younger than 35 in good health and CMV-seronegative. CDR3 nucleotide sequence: TGCGCCAGCAGCCAAGGGGGCAGGGAACTCTACGAGCAGTACTTC. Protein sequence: CASSQGGRELYEQYF.